This T cell receptor beta chain comes out of a study of blood T cell repertoires in COVID-19. The wider study: The cDNA or gDNA used as material had been derived from T cells, B-cell-depleted T cells, or PBMCs.

The CDR3 totals 14 residues. V was trimmed by 0 bases and J by 8 bases, leaving 12 bases between them. Germline V CDR1 and CDR2: SGHRS, YFSETQ. This table comes from immunoSEQ multiplex PCR, and its TCRdb copy is limited to in-frame clones, with some not included. The sample carries more than 45,000 clones, around 86% recorded once. The chain uses TRBV5-1 and TRBJ2-1; D unresolved. The sequenced material came from peripheral blood. The receptor was isolated from a man in his fifties or sixties with active or convalescent COVID-19. CDR3 loop: CASSLAFTLDEQFF. CDR3 bases: TGCGCCAGCAGCTTGGCCTTCACATTGGATGAGCAGTTCTTC. Full variable domain (rest looked up from reference TRBV5-1 and TRBJ2-1): KAGVTQTPRYLIKTRGQQVTLSCSPISGHRSVSWYQQTPGQGLQFLFEYFSETQRNKGNFPGRFSGRQFSNSRSEMNVSTLELGDSALYLCASSLAFTLDEQFFGPGTRLTVL.